A single sample gave rise to the 31 T cell receptor beta chains below, sequenced in a study of T cell responses to AZD1222 COVID-19 vaccine. The protocol was immunoSEQ multiplex PCR, while the TCRdb copy is restricted to in-frame clones and leaves out a portion. This table has 120,000 to 150,000 clones, 70% to 90% appearing once. The source was peripheral blood, collected on day 0 of AZD1222 vaccination. The receptors here all came from an adult in good health.

This chain joins TRBV7-8 and TRBJ2-7, with D unclear. CDR1 and CDR2 (germline): SGHVS, FQNEAQ. V lost 5 bases to trimming and J lost 4 bases, with 9 bases between them. This CDR3 is 12 amino acids long. The CDR3 loop reads CASSPGSYEQYF. The CDR3 DNA is TGTGCCAGCAGCCCAGGAAGTTACGAGCAGTACTTC.

The CDR3 region has the DNA TGTGCCAGCAGTGAAAGCCGGGGAATAGAGACCCAGTACTTC. This sequence encodes CASSESRGIETQYF. V usage is TRBV6-1 and J usage is TRBJ2-5; D possibly corresponds to TRBD2 (5 bases). Germline V gene sequence: CDR1 MNHNS, CDR2 SASEGT. This CDR3 has 14 amino acids. Trimming stripped 2 bases from V and 4 bases from J, with 11 bases between.

The V call is TRBV19, the J call TRBJ1-2, with 9 positions matching TRBD1. V dropped 6 bases and J dropped 7; count of bases not matched to a gene: 9. This CDR3 contains 14 residues. Germline lookup yields CDR1 LNHDA and CDR2 SQIVND (reference sequence). In nucleotides, the CDR3 is TGTGCCAGTAGCCGGGACAGGGCCAGAGGTGGCTACACCTTC. Its translation is CASSRDRARGGYTF.

DNA for the CDR3: TGTGCCAGCAGCCAAGCGGGAAACACTGAAGCTTTCTTT. Translation: CASSQAGNTEAFF. This chain uses TRBV4-2 with TRBJ1-1; D not certain. The CDR3 has 13 amino acids. CDR1 is LGHNA and CDR2 is YNFKEQ in the germline V gene. V lost 1 base, J lost 2 bases, and 5 bases lay in between.

The chain employs TRBV28 and TRBJ2-5, with D perhaps TRBD1 or TRBD2 (5 bases each). This CDR3 comprises 12 residues. Germline assignment: CDR1 MDHEN and CDR2 SYDVKM. V was cut by 3 bases and J by 4 bases, with 6 bases left in between. The CDR3 DNA reads as TGTGCCAGCAGTTTGAGGGGAGAGACCCAGTACTTC. This encodes CASSLRGETQYF.

The J gene is TRBJ2-5, the V gene TRBV7-3; D call uncertain. Germline CDR1 reads SGHTA; CDR2 reads FQGTGA. The ends were cut back, 5 bases at V and 5 bases at J, with 18 bases in the middle. This CDR3 contains 15 residues. The CDR3 DNA reads TGTGCCAGCAGCCCTCAATCAGGACGGTCGGAGACCCAGTACTTC. It encodes CASSPQSGRSETQYF.

A remark on this clone: The same CDR3 arises from other DNA sequences in this sample as well. The CDR3 coding sequence is TGTGCCAGCAGCGTTGGGGGAGAGACCCAGTACTTC. Translating gives CASSVGGETQYF. This chain uses TRBV9 with TRBJ2-5; D is tentatively TRBD1 or TRBD2 (5 bases each). The CDR3 has 12 amino acids. V shed 2 bases and J shed 4 bases, with 6 bases lying between them. Germline assignment: CDR1 SGDLS and CDR2 YYNGEE.

The chain carries TRBV6-2 or TRBV6-3 and TRBJ2-5, with 7 bases lining up with TRBD2. The CDR3 spans 14 residues. The germline V gene has CDR1 MNHEY and CDR2 SVGEGT. The ends lost 2 bases at V and 4 bases at J; junction bases unmatched: 4. This chain's CDR3 is CASSYGGSLETQYF. In DNA, the CDR3 is TGTGCCAGCAGTTACGGCGGGAGCTTAGAGACCCAGTACTTC.

This clone was observed once. V gene TRBV7-2 combines with J gene TRBJ1-2; D gene ambiguous. Germline values: CDR1 SGHTA, CDR2 FQGNSA. The CDR3 is made up of 12 amino acids. With 4 bases removed from V and 4 bases from J, the gap between germline ends came to 7 bases. Here the CDR3 reads CASSYIGYGYTF. Written as DNA, the CDR3 is TGTGCCAGCAGCTACATAGGCTATGGCTACACCTTC.

The rearrangement joins TRBV11-2 to TRBJ2-5, with a tentative D call TRBD2 (7 bases). CDR3 length: 15 residues. V was cut by 1 base and J by 4 bases, with 13 bases left in between. Germline values: CDR1 SGHAT, CDR2 FQNNGV. CDR3 nucleotide sequence: TGTGCCAGCAGCTTAGTCGGGGGGCGAGTAGAGACCCAGTACTTC. Its protein product is CASSLVGGRVETQYF.

This sequence joins TRBV12-3 or TRBV12-4 and TRBJ1-2, with 7 bases fitting TRBD1. The CDR3 covers 12 residues. The V and J ends lost 5 bases and 11 bases, in that order; junction bases with no gene match: 8. CDR3 loop: CASSARTGRYTF. Written as DNA, the CDR3 is TGTGCCAGCAGTGCGAGGACAGGTCGGTACACCTTC.

This clone was seen a single time. Compared with germline, one end of the junction differs, possibly owing to a read error. This sample includes further DNA sequences coding for the same CDR3. V usage is TRBV6-5 and J usage is TRBJ2-3; D perhaps matches TRBD2 (6 bases). CDR3 length: 14 residues. CDR1 is MNHEY and CDR2 is SVGAGI in the germline V gene. CDR3 DNA: TGTGCTAGCAGAGTGGGACTCACCACAGATACGCAGTATTTT. Its protein is CASRVGLTTDTQYF.

This sequence joins TRBV18 and TRBJ2-5; D remains ambiguous. Trimming cost V 3 bases and J 0 bases, with 5 bases left between them. This CDR3 is built from 13 residues. Germline CDR1 reads KGHSH; CDR2 reads LQKENI. Written as DNA, the CDR3 is TGTGCCAGCTCACCCTCGTACCAAGAGACCCAGTACTTC. It specifies CASSPSYQETQYF.

The V gene is TRBV12-3 or TRBV12-4, the J gene TRBJ2-5; a possible D gene is TRBD1 (7 bases). The CDR3 extends over 13 amino acids. Trimming removed 6 bases from V and 5 bases from J, with 13 bases in between. The chain's CDR3 is CASRGQAGETQYF. CDR3 nucleotide sequence: TGTGCCAGCAGAGGACAGGCGGGGGAGACCCAGTACTTC.

This chain uses TRBV7-2 with TRBJ2-1; 7 nucleotides align to TRBD2. This CDR3 comprises 18 residues. V trimming: 1 base; J trimming: 6 bases; junction bases outside the gene matches: 15. The germline gives CDR1 SGHTA, CDR2 FQGNSA. The CDR3: CASSLDGLFTSAGNEQFF. Written as DNA, the CDR3 is TGTGCCAGCAGCTTAGACGGGCTTTTTACTAGCGCTGGCAATGAGCAGTTCTTC. The full variable domain, completed using reference TRBV7-2 and TRBJ2-1, is GAGVSQSPSNKVTEKGKDVELRCDPISGHTALYWYRQSLGQGLEFLIYFQGNSAPDKSGLPSDRFSAERTGGSVSTLTIQRTQQEDSAVYLCASSLDGLFTSAGNEQFFGPGTRLTVL.

The rearrangement joins TRBV7-2 to TRBJ2-7; D is unclear. CDR3 length equals 11 residues. V was trimmed by 3 bases and J by 2 bases, leaving 2 bases between them. Per the germline V gene, CDR1 is SGHTA and CDR2 is FQGNSA. DNA of the CDR3: TGTGCCAGCAGCTTCACCTACGAGCAGTACTTC. Protein: CASSFTYEQYF.

The chain couples TRBV5-6 to TRBJ2-3; D might be TRBD1 or TRBD2, each matching 5 bases. In germline, CDR1 is SGHDT, CDR2 YYEEEE. The V and J ends lost 4 bases and 0 bases respectively, with 12 bases between them. This CDR3 region has 15 residues. CDR3 in DNA: TGTGCCAGCAGCCTAGGGACGACTAGCACAGATACGCAGTATTTT. As protein: CASSLGTTSTDTQYF. The variable domain in full, completed from reference TRBV5-6 and TRBJ2-3, reads DAGVTQSPTHLIKTRGQQVTLRCSPKSGHDTVSWYQQALGQGPQFIFQYYEEEERQRGNFPDRFSGHQFPNYSSELNVNALLLGDSALYLCASSLGTTSTDTQYFGPGTRLTVL.

This chain links TRBV5-4 with TRBJ1-1; 7 nucleotides line up with TRBD1. This CDR3 comprises 17 residues. Germline CDR1 SGHNT, CDR2 YYREEE (reference sequence). V dropped 1 base and J dropped 5; count of bases not matched to a gene: 14. CDR3 protein: CASSLRGGSLVVTEAFF. The CDR3 nucleotides read TGTGCCAGCAGCTTGCGAGGGGGCTCCCTTGTTGTGACTGAAGCTTTCTTT.

This clone was counted a few times. The chain is built from TRBV5-5 and TRBJ2-5; 9 bases map to TRBD1. The trim removed 4 bases at V and 4 bases at J, leaving 5 bases unmatched. Germline assignment: CDR1 SGHKS and CDR2 YYEKEE (reference sequence). The CDR3 covers 14 residues. The CDR3 is CASSRTGVAETQYF. DNA for the CDR3: TGTGCCAGCAGCCGGACAGGGGTGGCAGAGACCCAGTACTTC. Full variable domain (missing parts from reference TRBV5-5 and TRBJ2-5): DAGVTQSPTHLIKTRGQQVTLRCSPISGHKSVSWYQQVLGQGPQFIFQYYEKEERGRGNFPDRFSARQFPNYSSELNVNALLLGDSALYLCASSRTGVAETQYFGPGTRLLVL.

The chain is built from TRBV11-2 and TRBJ1-1; TRBD1 matches at 12 bases. The trim removed 5 bases at V and 4 bases at J, leaving 8 bases unmatched. The CDR3 extends over 16 amino acids. CDR1 is SGHAT and CDR2 is FQNNGV in the germline V gene. This chain's CDR3 is CASSRGQGAWGTEAFF. The CDR3 DNA is TGTGCCAGCAGCAGGGGACAGGGGGCGTGGGGCACTGAAGCTTTCTTT.

Remarks on this clone: At the DNA level, this CDR3 is encoded by other sequences in the same sample as well. The V and J genes are TRBV18 and TRBJ2-7, with 10 bases identical to TRBD2. In germline, CDR1 is KGHSH, CDR2 LQKENI. The ends lost 1 base at V and 5 bases at J; junction bases unmatched: 5. CDR3 size: 15 residues. The CDR3 DNA is TGTGCCAGCTCACCACTTCTAGCGGGAGCGGACGAGCAGTACTTC. This gives the protein CASSPLLAGADEQYF.

The chain uses TRBV4-2 and TRBJ1-4; 7 nucleotides line up with TRBD1. The CDR3 spans 15 residues. The junction had 5 bases not matched to a gene; V was cut back by 0 bases and J by 7 bases. The germline V gene encodes CDR1 LGHNA and CDR2 YNFKEQ. The CDR3 loop reads CASSQDRQGTEKLFF. The CDR3, as DNA: TGTGCCAGCAGCCAAGATCGACAGGGAACTGAAAAACTGTTTTTT.

The V gene is TRBV7-8, the J gene TRBJ2-1, with 12 bases fitting TRBD2. V gave up 5 bases and J gave up 12 bases; unmatched junction bases: 11. The germline gives CDR1 SGHVS, CDR2 FQNEAQ. The CDR3 has 15 residues. The CDR3 DNA is TGTGCCAGCAGCCCCCGACTAGCGGGAGTACTAACGCAGTTCTTC. It specifies CASSPRLAGVLTQFF.

With regard to this clone: The junction departs from the called germline gene at one end, perhaps through a read error. J is TRBJ2-7 and V is TRBV4-3; D is unresolved. Per the germline V gene, CDR1 is LGHNA and CDR2 is YSLEER. The CDR3 extends over 14 amino acids. The CDR3 DNA follows: TGCGCCAGCAGCAAAGATCGATTAAGTCGCGGGCAGTACTTC. It translates to CASSKDRLSRGQYF.

V gene TRBV7-2 combines with J gene TRBJ2-5; the D is unclear. The CDR3 loop spans 14 amino acids. Germline V CDR1 and CDR2: SGHTA, FQGNSA. Trimming shortened V by 3 bases and J by 1 base, and 9 bases separated the two germline ends. In nucleotides, the CDR3 is TGTGCCAGCAGCTTGTATGGTCTCCAAGAGACCCAGTACTTC. Amino acids: CASSLYGLQETQYF.

This clone came up once. J is TRBJ2-3 and V is TRBV5-1, with TRBD2 matching over 8 bases. V shed 4 bases and J 1 base; nucleotides not matched to a gene: 8. From germline, CDR1 is SGHRS and CDR2 YFSETQ. The CDR3 is 16 amino acids. CDR3 in DNA: TGCGCCAGCAGCCTGAGACTAGCGAGGGGCACAGATACGCAGTATTTT. Translated, it gives CASSLRLARGTDTQYF.

This chain joins TRBV24-1 and TRBJ2-3; either TRBD1 or TRBD2 may supply D (5 bases each). Germline assignment: CDR1 KGHDR and CDR2 SFDVKD. Between the trimmed V and J ends, which lost 10 bases and 7 bases, there was a span of 14 bases. CDR3 length equals 12 residues. The CDR3 DNA reads TGTGCCACTGGAGAGGGGTGGAATACGCAGTATTTT. Translation gives CATGEGWNTQYF.

This chain uses TRBV24-1 with TRBJ2-1; 8 nucleotides agree with TRBD1. V trimming: 11 bases; J trimming: 6 bases; junction bases outside the gene matches: 8. Germline CDR1 KGHDR, CDR2 SFDVKD. The CDR3 contains 13 residues. The DNA of the CDR3 is TGTGCCAGCAGGACAGGGTCGAGCAATGAGCAGTTCTTC. It codes for CASRTGSSNEQFF.

The chain is built from TRBV24-1 and TRBJ2-3; 11 bases are shared with TRBD2. Germline CDR1 is KGHDR and CDR2 is SFDVKD. The length of the CDR3 is 16 residues. V trimming: 0 bases; J trimming: 5 bases; junction bases outside the gene matches: 3. Written as DNA, the CDR3 is TGTGCCACCAGTGATTTGGGGACTAGCGGAAGAGATACGCAGTATTTT. It encodes CATSDLGTSGRDTQYF.

The rearrangement uses TRBV6-4 and TRBJ2-6; D is ambiguous. Trimming stripped 4 bases from V and 2 bases from J, with 9 bases between. Germline CDR1 MRHNA, CDR2 SNTAGT. The CDR3 is 15 residues long. The CDR3 region is CASSADFTGANVLTF. The CDR3 DNA reads as TGTGCCAGCAGTGCCGACTTCACTGGGGCCAACGTCCTGACTTTC.

The chain joins TRBV28 to TRBJ1-1; no firm D call. Germline CDR1 MDHEN, CDR2 SYDVKM. The CDR3 is 11 residues long. The ends were cut back, 0 bases at V and 8 bases at J, with 4 bases in the middle. CDR3 loop: CASSLWGEAFF. In nucleotides, the CDR3 is TGTGCCAGCAGTTTATGGGGAGAAGCTTTCTTT.